This note documents a single T cell receptor beta chain sequence. Its antigen is not known. Since a much larger clone is just one base distant, this may be a read error. Data came from immunoSEQ multiplex PCR; TCRdb stores just in-frame clones and leaves some out. The sample carries about 1 million clones, about 75% recorded once. V was trimmed by 1 base and J by 1 base, leaving 8 bases between them. The CDR3 length is 14 residues. CDR1 is SGHRS and CDR2 is YFSETQ in the germline V gene. This entry is derived from a study of shared clonotypes between healthy human individuals. Study-level results: Of the naive CD4 clonotypes, about 5.4% were shared across four donors. Sorted-subset sequencing was shown by rarefaction to be incomplete despite large depth.

Sequencing input: memory CD4+ T cells sorted from blood. This sample's subset: CD45RA-negative fraction. The V call is TRBV5-1, the J call TRBJ1-1; the D gene is possibly TRBD1 (6 bases). The TCR comes from a man younger than 35 in good health. Here the CDR3 DNA reads TGCGCCAGCAGCTTGACAGGGTGGAACACTGAAGCTTTCTTT. Amino acids: CASSLTGWNTEAFF.